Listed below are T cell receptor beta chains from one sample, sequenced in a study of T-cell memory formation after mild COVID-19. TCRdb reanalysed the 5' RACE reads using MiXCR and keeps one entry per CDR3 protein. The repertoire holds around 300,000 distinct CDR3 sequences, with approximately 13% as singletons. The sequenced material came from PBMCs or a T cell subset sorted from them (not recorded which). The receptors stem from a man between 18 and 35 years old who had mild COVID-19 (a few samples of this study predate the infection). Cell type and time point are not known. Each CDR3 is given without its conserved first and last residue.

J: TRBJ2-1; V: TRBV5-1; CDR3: ASSLGTSLGNEQF
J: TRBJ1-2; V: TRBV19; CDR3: ASSITGSRIYGYT
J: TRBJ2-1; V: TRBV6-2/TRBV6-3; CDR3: ASNPRLASSSYNEQF
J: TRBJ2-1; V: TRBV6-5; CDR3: ASSYSTWGSDPYNEQF
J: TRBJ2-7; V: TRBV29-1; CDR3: SVSQDYEQY
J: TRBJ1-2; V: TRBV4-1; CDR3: ASSQENRGAYGYT
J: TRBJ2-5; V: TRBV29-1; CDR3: SVVREGKETQY
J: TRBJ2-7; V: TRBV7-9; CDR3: ASSLPGNSYEQY
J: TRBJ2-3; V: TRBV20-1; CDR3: SASLYSRGTTDTQY
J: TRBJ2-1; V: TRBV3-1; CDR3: ASSPLKRDYNEQF
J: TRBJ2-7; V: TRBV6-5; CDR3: ASRTVGQLYYEQY
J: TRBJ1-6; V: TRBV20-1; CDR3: SARRQGPGSPLH
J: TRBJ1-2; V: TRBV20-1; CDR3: SAYRAGGYT
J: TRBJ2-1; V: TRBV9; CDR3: ASSVQGGARNEQF
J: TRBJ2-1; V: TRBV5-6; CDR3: ASSGVLIGNEQF
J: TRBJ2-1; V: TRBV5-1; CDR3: ASSLLGGGVNEQF
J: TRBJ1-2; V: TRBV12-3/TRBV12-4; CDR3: ASSTRQTPGYGYT
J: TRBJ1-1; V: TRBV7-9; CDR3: ATIGQMNTEAF
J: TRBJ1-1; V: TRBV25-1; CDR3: ASSVGGVSTEAF
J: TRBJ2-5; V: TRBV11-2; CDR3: ASRPGQGGARVQETQY
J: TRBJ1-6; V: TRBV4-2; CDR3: ASGQKPNSPLH
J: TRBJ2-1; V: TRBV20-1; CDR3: SARDSKAGAYNEQF
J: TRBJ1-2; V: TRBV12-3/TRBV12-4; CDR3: ASSLREMGGYT
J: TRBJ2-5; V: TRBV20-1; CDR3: SARIDWQETQY
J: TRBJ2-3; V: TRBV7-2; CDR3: ASSPHSTDTQY
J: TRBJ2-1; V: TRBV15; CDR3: ATSRGGLEQF
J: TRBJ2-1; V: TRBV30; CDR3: AWMTGTTSYNEQF
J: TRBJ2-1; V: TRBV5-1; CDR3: ASSFGGRGNNEQF
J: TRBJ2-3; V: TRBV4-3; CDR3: ASSQDRNTDTQY
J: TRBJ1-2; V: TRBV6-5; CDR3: ASSYRATGGYGYT
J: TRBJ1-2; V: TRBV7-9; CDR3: ASRYLTGQVNYGYT
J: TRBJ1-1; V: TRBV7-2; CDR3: ASSLPRTLTEAF
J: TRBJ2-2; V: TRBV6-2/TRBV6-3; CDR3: ASSLGTGGHGELF
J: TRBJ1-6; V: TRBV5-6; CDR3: ASSFGPYLLNSPLH